The clone carrying this T cell receptor (beta chain) has more than one count but fewer than ten. The antigen is undetermined. It was through 5'RACE template switching that TCR cDNA was made, with a universal primer site and UMIs added. One entry per CDR3 protein, called by TCRdb with MiXCR from the 5' RACE reads. The data contain 400,000 or so distinct CDR3 sequences, around a tenth of them singletons. The data stem from a study of T cells after yellow fever vaccination. Study-level findings and limits: The booster response re-showed most primary clones: 96% CD4, approximately 90% CD8. Abundant clonotypes from the bulk population could have been carried over as contaminants into FACS-sorted repertoires.

The CDR3 loop spans 15 amino acids. V lost 3 bases to trimming and J lost 11 bases, with 22 bases between them. The germline CDR1 and CDR2 sequences are MGHRA and YSYEKL. The material sequenced was PBMCs, taken on the day of the first yellow fever vaccination. The chain joins TRBV4-1 to TRBJ1-1, with D perhaps matching TRBD1 (5 bases). The TCR comes from a man between 18 and 29 years old who received the YFV17D yellow fever vaccine. The CDR3 DNA is TGCGCCAGCAGCCAGGAGTGGTTCGGGGCACCGGGGGCTTTCTTT. Translating gives CASSQEWFGAPGAFF.